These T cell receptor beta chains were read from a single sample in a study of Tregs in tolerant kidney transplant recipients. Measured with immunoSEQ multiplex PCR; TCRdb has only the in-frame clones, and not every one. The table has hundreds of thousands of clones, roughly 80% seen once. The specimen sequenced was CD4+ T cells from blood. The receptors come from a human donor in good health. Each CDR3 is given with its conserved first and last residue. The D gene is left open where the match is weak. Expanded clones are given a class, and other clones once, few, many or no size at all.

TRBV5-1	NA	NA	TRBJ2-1	TGCGCCAGCAGCTTGACTCAGGGAACCTACAATGAGCAGTTCTTC	CASSLTQGTYNEQFF
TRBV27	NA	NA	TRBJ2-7	TGTGCCAGCAGCAGCCCCCCTGGGAAGCAGTACTTC	CASSSPPGKQYF
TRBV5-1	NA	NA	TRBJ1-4	TGCGCCAGCAGCTTGGAAGGACAGCGTTACGCAAAACTGTTTTTT	CASSLEGQRYAKLFF
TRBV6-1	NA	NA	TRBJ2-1	TGTGCCAGCAGTGCCCCCGGGACTGTCACGGACGATGAGCAGTTCTTC	CASSAPGTVTDDEQFF
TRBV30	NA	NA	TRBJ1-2	TGTGCCTGGAGCGGCGGAGGTTTGGACTATGGCTACACCTTC	CAWSGGGLDYGYTF
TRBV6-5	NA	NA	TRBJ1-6	TGTGCCAGCAGTATCCAAGGAGTTGATTCACCCCTCCACTTT	CASSIQGVDSPLHF
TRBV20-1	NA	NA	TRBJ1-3	TGCAGTGTGGGATTTGGAAACACCATATATTTT	CSVGFGNTIYF
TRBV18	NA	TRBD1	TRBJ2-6	TGTGCCAGCTCACCATCGGACAGGAGCGCCTTCTCTGGGGCCAACGTCCTGACTTTC	CASSPSDRSAFSGANVLTF
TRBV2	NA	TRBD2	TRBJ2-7	TGTGCCAGCAGTGGGACTAGCGGGGGGTACTACGAGCAGTACTTC	CASSGTSGGYYEQYF
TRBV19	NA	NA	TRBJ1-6	TGTGCCAGTAGTATAGTGACAGCCTCACCCCTCCACTTT	CASSIVTASPLHF
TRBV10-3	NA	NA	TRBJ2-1	TGTGCCACCCGGGGGCTCAACAATGAGCAGTTCTTC	CATRGLNNEQFF
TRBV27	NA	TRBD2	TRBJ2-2	TGTGCCAGCAGTGCCCGACTAGCGGGGCTAACCGGGGAGCTGTTTTTT	CASSARLAGLTGELFF
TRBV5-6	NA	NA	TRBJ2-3	TGTGCCAGCAGCGGTGGGAGGACGGCCACAGATACGCAGTATTTT	CASSGGRTATDTQYF
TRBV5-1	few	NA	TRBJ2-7	TGCGCCAGCAGCTTGGGAGGGCAGGCTAACGAGCAGTACTTC	CASSLGGQANEQYF
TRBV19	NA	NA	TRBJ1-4	TGTGCCAGTACCTCCTCCCGGGCCGACAAGGGAAATGAAAAACTGTTTTTT	CASTSSRADKGNEKLFF
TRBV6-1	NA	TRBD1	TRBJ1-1	TGTGCCAGCAGTGAAGCGGGGACAGGGGGCCCCCTCAACACTGAAGCTTTCTTT	CASSEAGTGGPLNTEAFF
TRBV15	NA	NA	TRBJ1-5	TGTGCCACCAGGGGGGGCAGCGAATATAGCAATCAGCCCCAGCATTTT	CATRGGSEYSNQPQHF
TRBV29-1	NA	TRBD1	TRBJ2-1	TGCAGCCTCCGACGGGCACAGGGGGCCTATGAGCAGTTCTTC	CSLRRAQGAYEQFF
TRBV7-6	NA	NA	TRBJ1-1	TGTGCCAGCAGCTCCCTCCCGGGGCTGAGAGCTTTCTTT	CASSSLPGLRAFF
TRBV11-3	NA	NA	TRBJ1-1	TGTGCCAGCAGCTTAGTTGGGAACACTGAAGCTTTCTTT	CASSLVGNTEAFF
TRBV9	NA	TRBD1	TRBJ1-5	TGTGCCAGCAGCGTGGGGGACAGGGCTCCCCAGCATTTT	CASSVGDRAPQHF
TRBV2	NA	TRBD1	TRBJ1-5	TGTGCCAGCAGATACGGACAGGGTAGGAATCAGCCCCAGCATTTT	CASRYGQGRNQPQHF
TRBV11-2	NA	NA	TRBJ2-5	TGTGCCAGCAGCTTAGAGGAGAGTACGGAGCAGTACTTC	CASSLEESTEQYF
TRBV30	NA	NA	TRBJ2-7	TGTGCCTGGAGTGTACACTCCGGACTTCCGTCCCCCTACGAGCAGTACTTC	CAWSVHSGLPSPYEQYF
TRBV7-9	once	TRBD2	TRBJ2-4	TGTGCCAGCAGCCCAGGACTAGCGGGAGTAGTGAACATTCAGTACTTC	CASSPGLAGVVNIQYF